This TCR beta chain originates from a study of cytomegalovirus exposure and HLA in healthy donors. As for the study in general: HLA-typed donors were the source of tens of millions of unique TCRs, which an early data release held.

The PCR made use of 60 Vbeta and 13 Jbeta primers. Produced via immunoSEQ multiplex PCR; TCRdb's table is partial and in-frame only. Among roughly 180,000 clones listed, around 80% were seen once. The CDR3 runs 20 residues. The junction had 18 bases not matched to a gene; V was cut back by 4 bases and J by 0 bases. CDR1 and CDR2 (germline): SGDLS, YYNGEE. The sample holds a few counts of this clone. Its antigen is unknown. The sample holds other DNA sequences that translate to the same CDR3. Study findings and constraints: Reports credit the classifier with highly specific, highly sensitive diagnosis of cytomegalovirus status. An analysis that was carried out later associated 16,951 TCR beta sequences with HLA alleles at 0.05 false discovery rate.

Though nominally healthy at sampling, donors likely had unrecorded immune exposures. The V gene is TRBV9, the J gene TRBJ2-3; 9 nucleotides line up with TRBD2. The sample taken for sequencing was PBMCs. The source of this sequence is a man between 18 and 29 years old in good health and CMV-seronegative. In nucleotides, the CDR3 is TGTGCCAGCAGCTCACCAGCGGGGGGCCGACCCTCCCCTAGCACAGATACGCAGTATTTT. Residues: CASSSPAGGRPSPSTDTQYF.